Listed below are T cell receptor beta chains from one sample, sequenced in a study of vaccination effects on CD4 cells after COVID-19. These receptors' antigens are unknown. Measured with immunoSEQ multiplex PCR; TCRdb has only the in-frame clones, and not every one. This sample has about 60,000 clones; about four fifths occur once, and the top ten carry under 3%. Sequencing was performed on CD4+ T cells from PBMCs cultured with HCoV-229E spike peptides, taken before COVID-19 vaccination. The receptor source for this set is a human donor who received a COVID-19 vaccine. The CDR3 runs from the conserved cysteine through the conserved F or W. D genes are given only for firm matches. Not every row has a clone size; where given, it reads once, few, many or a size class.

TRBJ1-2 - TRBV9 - CASSFGRGLTNYGYTF TGTGCCAGCAGCTTCGGACGGGGACTTACTAACTATGGCTACACCTTC
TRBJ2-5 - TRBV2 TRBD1 CASSPSRGQETQYF TGTGCCAGCAGTCCGAGCAGGGGGCAAGAGACCCAGTACTTC
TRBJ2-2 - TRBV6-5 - CASSSQRTNTGELFF TGTGCCAGCAGTTCTCAGCGCACAAACACCGGGGAGCTGTTTTTT
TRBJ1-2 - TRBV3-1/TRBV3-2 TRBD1 CASSSETGAYGYTF TGTGCCAGCAGCTCAGAGACAGGGGCCTATGGCTACACCTTC
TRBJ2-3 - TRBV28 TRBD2 CASSLAGGLRTDTQYF TGTGCCAGCAGTCTAGCGGGGGGGCTTCGCACAGATACGCAGTATTTT
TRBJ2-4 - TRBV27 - CASSLRTDSHIQYF TGTGCCAGCAGTTTAAGGACAGATTCCCACATTCAGTACTTC
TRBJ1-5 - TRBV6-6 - CASSYSSYSNQPQHF TGTGCCAGCAGTTACTCGAGTTATAGCAATCAGCCCCAGCATTTT
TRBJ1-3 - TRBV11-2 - CASSLSGQPFF TGTGCCAGCAGCTTATCAGGGCAACCTTTTTTT
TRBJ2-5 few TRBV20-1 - CSASLSAETQYF TGCAGTGCTAGTTTATCCGCCGAGACCCAGTACTTC
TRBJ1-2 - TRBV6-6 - CASSPGGPGGGFYGYTF TGTGCCAGCAGTCCCGGTGGTCCGGGGGGCGGCTTCTATGGCTACACCTTC
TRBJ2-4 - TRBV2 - CASSEGGPFAKNIQYF TGTGCCAGCAGTGAAGGGGGGCCCTTCGCCAAAAACATTCAGTACTTC
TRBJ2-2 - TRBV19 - CASLPIGGELFF TGTGCCAGTCTACCGATAGGGGGGGAGCTGTTTTTT
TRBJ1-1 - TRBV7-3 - CASTRDEGTEAFF TGTGCCAGCACCCGGGACGAGGGCACTGAAGCTTTCTTT
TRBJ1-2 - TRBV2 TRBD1 CASKLDRGNGYTF TGTGCCAGCAAGCTCGACAGGGGGAACGGCTACACCTTC